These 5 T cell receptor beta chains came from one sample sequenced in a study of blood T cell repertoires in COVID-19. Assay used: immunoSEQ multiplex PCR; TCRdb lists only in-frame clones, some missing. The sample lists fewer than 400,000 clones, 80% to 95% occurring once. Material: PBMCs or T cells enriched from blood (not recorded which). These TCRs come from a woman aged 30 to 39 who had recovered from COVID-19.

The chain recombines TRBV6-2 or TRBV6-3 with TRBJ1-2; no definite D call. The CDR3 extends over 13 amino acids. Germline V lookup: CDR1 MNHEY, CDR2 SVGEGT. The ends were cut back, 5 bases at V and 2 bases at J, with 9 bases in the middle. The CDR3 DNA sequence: TGTGCCAGCAGTCCAGGCCTCAACTATGGCTACACCTTC. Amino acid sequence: CASSPGLNYGYTF.

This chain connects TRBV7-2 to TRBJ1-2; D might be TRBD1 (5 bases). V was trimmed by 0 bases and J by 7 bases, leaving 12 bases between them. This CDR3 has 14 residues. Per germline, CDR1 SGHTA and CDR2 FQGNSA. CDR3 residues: CASSLAGAERGYTF. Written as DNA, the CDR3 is TGTGCCAGCAGCTTAGCAGGGGCCGAGCGTGGCTACACCTTC.

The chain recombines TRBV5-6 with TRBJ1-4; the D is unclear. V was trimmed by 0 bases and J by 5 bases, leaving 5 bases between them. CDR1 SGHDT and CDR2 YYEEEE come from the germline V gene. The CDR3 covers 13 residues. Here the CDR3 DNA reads TGTGCCAGCAGCTTGGGACACAATGAAAAACTGTTTTTT. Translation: CASSLGHNEKLFF.

The CDR3 DNA reads as TGTGCCAGCCGCCCCCTGAACAGGGTAGTTGGCTACACCTTC. It translates to CASRPLNRVVGYTF. This chain links TRBV28 with TRBJ1-2, with TRBD1 as a possible D gene (6 bases). Trimming removed 8 bases from V and 7 bases from J, with 20 bases in between. Germline V gene data show CDR1 as MDHEN and CDR2 as SYDVKM. The CDR3 runs 14 residues.

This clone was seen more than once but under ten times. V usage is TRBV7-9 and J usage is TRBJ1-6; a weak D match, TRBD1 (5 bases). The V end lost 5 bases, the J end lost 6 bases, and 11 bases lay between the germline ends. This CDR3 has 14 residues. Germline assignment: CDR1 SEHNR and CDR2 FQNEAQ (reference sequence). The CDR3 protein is CASSGGTANSPLHF. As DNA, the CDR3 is TGTGCCAGCAGCGGCGGGACGGCTAATTCACCCCTCCACTTT. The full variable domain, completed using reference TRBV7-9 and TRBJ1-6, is DTGVSQNPRHKITKRGQNVTFRCDPISEHNRLYWYRQTLGQGPEFLTYFQNEAQLEKSRLLSDRFSAERPKGSFSTLEIQRTEQGDSAMYLCASSGGTANSPLHFGNGTRLTVT.